This T cell receptor beta chain was found in a study of T cell responses to AZD1222 COVID-19 vaccine. Study outcomes and limitations: The study found Spike-specific TCR breadth and depth rose after two AZD1222 doses. Nearly half of the spike-specific TCRs reportedly recognize variant regions that carry no mutations. Baseline seropositivity characterized only six or seven AZD1222 recipients. Clonal diversity was possibly underestimated, and the donors were mostly white British, with more females.

On this clone: The antigen is not known.

Trimming removed 1 base from V and 7 bases from J, with 16 bases in between. CDR3 length: 15 residues. CDR1 and CDR2 (germline): LGHDT, YNNKEL (reference sequence). The assay was immunoSEQ multiplex PCR, and TCRdb's table has in-frame clones only and misses some. This table holds approximately 220,000 clones, around 93% found once. The receptor was isolated from an adult in good health. This material consisted of peripheral blood, taken on day 0 of MenACWY control vaccination. This chain joins TRBV3-1 (or the pseudogene TRBV3-2) and TRBJ1-2; D might be TRBD1 (6 bases). CDR3 sequence (DNA): TGTGCCAGCAGCCAAGGTGTGAGGGGGAGTCGTGGCTACACCTTC. This gives the protein CASSQGVRGSRGYTF.